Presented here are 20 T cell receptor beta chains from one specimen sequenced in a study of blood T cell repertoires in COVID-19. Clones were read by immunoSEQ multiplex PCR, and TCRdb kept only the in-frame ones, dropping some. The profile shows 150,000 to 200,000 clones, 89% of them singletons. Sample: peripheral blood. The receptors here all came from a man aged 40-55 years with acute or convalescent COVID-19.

The CDR3 DNA reads TGTGCCAGCAGCGCATCGGGACAATCGGACTATGGCTACACCTTC. Amino acid sequence: CASSASGQSDYGYTF. The J gene is TRBJ1-2, the V gene TRBV7-9; a possible D gene is TRBD1 (6 bases). In germline, CDR1 is SEHNR, CDR2 FQNEAQ (reference sequence). Trimming pared 5 bases from V and 3 bases from J, leaving 16 bases between. CDR3 length: 15 residues.

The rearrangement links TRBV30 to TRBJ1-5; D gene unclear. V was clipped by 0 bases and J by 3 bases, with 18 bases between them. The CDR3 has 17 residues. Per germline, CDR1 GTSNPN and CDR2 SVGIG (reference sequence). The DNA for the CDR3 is TGTGCCTGGAGTGTAACCACCAGGAACTCACCCAATCAGCCCCAGCATTTT. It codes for CAWSVTTRNSPNQPQHF.

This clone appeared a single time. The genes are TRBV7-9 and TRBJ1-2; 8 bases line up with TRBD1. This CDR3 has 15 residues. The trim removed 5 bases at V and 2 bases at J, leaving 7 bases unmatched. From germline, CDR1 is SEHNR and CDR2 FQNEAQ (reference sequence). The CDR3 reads CASSTGGQPNYGYTF. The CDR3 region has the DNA TGTGCCAGCAGCACAGGGGGACAGCCGAACTATGGCTACACCTTC.

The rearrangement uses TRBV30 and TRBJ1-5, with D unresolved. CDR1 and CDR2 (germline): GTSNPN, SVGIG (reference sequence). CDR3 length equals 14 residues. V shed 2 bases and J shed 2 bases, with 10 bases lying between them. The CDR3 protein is CAWSPGVGNQPQHF. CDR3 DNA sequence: TGTGCCTGGAGTCCCGGGGTAGGCAATCAGCCCCAGCATTTT.

The CDR3 here is CASSGTGSSGELFF. The DNA for the CDR3 is TGCGCCAGCAGTGGGACAGGGAGTAGCGGGGAGCTGTTTTTT. V usage is TRBV10-1 and J usage is TRBJ2-2; 8 nucleotides line up with TRBD1. This CDR3 is built from 14 residues. CDR1 and CDR2 (germline): WNHNN, SYGVQD (reference sequence). Unmatched junction bases numbered 5, after V lost 4 bases and J lost 7 bases.

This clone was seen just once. CDR3 sequence: CASSSQTGDTYNEQFF. CDR3 bases: TGCGCCAGCAGCTCACAGACAGGGGATACGTACAATGAGCAGTTCTTC. The V and J genes are TRBV5-1 and TRBJ2-1; 8 bases are a match to TRBD1. Germline assignment: CDR1 SGHRS and CDR2 YFSETQ. This CDR3 region has 16 residues. V was pared by 3 bases and J by 4 bases, with 9 bases of the junction left unmatched.

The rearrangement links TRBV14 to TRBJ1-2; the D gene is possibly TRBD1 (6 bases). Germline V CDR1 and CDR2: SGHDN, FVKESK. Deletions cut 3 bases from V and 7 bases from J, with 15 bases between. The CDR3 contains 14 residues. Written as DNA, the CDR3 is TGTGCCAGCAGCCACAGGGGCGTCGGGGCTGGCTACACCTTC. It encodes CASSHRGVGAGYTF.

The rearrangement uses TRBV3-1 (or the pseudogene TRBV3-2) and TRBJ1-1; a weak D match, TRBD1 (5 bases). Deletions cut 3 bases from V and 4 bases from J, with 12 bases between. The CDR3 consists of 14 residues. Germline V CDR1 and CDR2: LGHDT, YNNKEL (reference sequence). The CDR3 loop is CASSQGRTGTEAFF. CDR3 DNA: TGTGCCAGCAGCCAGGGGCGTACAGGCACTGAAGCTTTCTTT.

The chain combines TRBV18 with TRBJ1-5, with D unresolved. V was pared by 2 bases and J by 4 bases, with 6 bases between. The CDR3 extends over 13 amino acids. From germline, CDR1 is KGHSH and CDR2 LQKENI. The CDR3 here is CASSPWENQPQHF. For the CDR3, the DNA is TGTGCCAGCTCACCATGGGAGAATCAGCCCCAGCATTTT.

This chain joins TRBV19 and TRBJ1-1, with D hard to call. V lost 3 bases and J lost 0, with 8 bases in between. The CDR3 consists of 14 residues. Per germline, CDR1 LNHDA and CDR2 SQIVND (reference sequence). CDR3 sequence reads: CASSIADMNTEAFF. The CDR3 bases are TGTGCCAGTAGTATCGCGGATATGAACACTGAAGCTTTCTTT.

CDR3 nucleotide sequence: TGTGCCAGTAGCTACCTGCGGGGGGCCGGGGAGGGTGAGCAGTTCTTC. Its translation: CASSYLRGAGEGEQFF. The J gene is TRBJ2-1, the V gene TRBV19; 8 bases agree with TRBD2. J lost 9 bases, V lost 6 bases, and 16 bases had no gene match. This CDR3 has 16 amino acids. Germline values: CDR1 LNHDA, CDR2 SQIVND (reference sequence).

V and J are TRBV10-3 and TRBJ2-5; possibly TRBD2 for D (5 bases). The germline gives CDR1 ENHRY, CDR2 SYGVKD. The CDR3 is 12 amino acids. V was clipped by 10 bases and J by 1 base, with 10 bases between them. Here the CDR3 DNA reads TGTGCCACCACGGGGTCCCAAGAGACCCAGTACTTC. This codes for CATTGSQETQYF.

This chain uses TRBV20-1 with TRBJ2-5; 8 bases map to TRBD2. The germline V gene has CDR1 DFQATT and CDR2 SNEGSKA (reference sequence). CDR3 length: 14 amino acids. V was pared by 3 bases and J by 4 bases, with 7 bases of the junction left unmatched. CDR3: CSASQRGGGETQYF. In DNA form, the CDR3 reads TGCAGTGCTAGTCAACGGGGGGGAGGAGAGACCCAGTACTTC.

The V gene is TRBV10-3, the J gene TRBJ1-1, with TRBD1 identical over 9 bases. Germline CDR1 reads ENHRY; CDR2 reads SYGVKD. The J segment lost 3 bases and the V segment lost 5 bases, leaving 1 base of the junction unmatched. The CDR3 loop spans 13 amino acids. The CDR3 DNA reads TGTGCCATCAGTTGGACAGGGGACACTGAAGCTTTCTTT. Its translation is CAISWTGDTEAFF.

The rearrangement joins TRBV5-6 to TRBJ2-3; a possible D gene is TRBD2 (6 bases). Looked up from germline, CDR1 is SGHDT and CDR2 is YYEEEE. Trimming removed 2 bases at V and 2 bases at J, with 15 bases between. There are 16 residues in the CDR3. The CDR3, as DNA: TGTGCCAGCAGCTTTGGAGGGCCGAGCTTCACAGATACGCAGTATTTT. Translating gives CASSFGGPSFTDTQYF.

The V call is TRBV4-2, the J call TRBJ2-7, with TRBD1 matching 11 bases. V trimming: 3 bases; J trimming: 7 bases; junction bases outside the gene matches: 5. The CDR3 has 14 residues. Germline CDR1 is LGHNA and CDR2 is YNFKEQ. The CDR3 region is CASSQGTGGREQYF. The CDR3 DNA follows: TGTGCCAGCAGCCAGGGGACAGGGGGAAGGGAGCAGTACTTC.

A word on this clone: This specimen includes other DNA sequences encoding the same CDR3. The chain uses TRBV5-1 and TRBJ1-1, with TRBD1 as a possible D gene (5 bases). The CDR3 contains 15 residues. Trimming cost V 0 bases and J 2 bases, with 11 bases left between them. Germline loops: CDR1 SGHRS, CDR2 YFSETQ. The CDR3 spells CASSLGQGGNTEAFF. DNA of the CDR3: TGCGCCAGCAGCTTGGGCCAGGGTGGAAACACTGAAGCTTTCTTT.

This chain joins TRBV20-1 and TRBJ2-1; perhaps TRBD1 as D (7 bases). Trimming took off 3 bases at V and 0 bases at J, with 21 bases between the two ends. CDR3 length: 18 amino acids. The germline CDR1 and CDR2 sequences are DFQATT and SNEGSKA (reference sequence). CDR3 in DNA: TGCAGTGCTAGTAGTCCCAGGAGGGGGCTCAGCTCCTACAATGAGCAGTTCTTC. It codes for CSASSPRRGLSSYNEQFF.

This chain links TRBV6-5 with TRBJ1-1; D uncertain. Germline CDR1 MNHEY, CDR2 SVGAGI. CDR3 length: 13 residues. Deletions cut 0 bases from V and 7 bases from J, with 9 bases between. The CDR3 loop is CASSYSTPGEAFF. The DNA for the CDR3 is TGTGCCAGCAGTTACTCGACTCCTGGTGAAGCTTTCTTT.

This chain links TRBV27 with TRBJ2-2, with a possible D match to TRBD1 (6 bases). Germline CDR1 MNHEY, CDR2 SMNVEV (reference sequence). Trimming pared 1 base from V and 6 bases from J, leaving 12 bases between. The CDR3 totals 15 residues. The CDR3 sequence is CASSLFGGAAGELFF. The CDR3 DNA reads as TGTGCCAGCAGTTTATTTGGGGGCGCGGCCGGGGAGCTGTTTTTT.